This T cell receptor beta chain was profiled in a study of blood T cell repertoires in COVID-19. From germline, CDR1 is SGDLS and CDR2 YYNGEE. V gave up 1 base and J gave up 8 bases; unmatched junction bases: 8. This CDR3 region has 15 residues. Method: immunoSEQ multiplex PCR; TCRdb's copy keeps in-frame clones and lacks some. This sample has over 150,000 clones; about 93% occur once, and the top ten carry 0.76%. This receptor was identified in a young man with COVID-19, enrolled during active disease. The specimen was peripheral blood. The chain links TRBV9 to TRBJ1-4, with TRBD1 matching over 7 bases. The CDR3 reads CASSVRQGGSEKLFF. The CDR3 coding sequence is TGTGCCAGCAGCGTACGTCAGGGGGGAAGCGAAAAACTGTTTTTT.